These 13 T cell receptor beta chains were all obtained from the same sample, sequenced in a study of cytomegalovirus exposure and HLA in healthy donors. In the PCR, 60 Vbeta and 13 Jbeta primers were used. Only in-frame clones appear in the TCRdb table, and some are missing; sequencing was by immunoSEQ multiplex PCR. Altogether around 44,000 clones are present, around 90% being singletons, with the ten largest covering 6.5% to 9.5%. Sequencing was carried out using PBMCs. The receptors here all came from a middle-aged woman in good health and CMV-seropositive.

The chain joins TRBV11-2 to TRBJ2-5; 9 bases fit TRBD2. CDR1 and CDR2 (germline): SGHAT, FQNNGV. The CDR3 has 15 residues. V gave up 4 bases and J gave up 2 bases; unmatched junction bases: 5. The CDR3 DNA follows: TGTGCCAGCAGCTCCCGGACTAGCGAGCAAGAGACCCAGTACTTC. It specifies CASSSRTSEQETQYF. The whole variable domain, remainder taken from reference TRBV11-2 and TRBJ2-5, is EAGVAQSPRYKIIEKRQSVAFWCNPISGHATLYWYQQILGQGPKLLIQFQNNGVVDDSQLPKDRFSAERLKGVDSTLKIQPAKLEDSAVYLCASSSRTSEQETQYFGPGTRLLVL.

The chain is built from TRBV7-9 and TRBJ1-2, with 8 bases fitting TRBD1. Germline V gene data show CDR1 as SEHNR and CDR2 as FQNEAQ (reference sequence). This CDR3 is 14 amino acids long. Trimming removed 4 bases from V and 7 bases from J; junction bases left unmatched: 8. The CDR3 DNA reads TGTGCCAGCAGCTCTAGACAGGGGCAGGGTGGCTACACCTTC. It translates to CASSSRQGQGGYTF.

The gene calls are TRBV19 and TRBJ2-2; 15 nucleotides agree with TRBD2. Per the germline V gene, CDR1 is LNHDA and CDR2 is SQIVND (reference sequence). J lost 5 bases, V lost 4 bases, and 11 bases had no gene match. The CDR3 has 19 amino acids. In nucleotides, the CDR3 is TGTGCCAGTAGTAGGCTTGGACTAGCGGGGGGGCGTGTGACCGGGGAGCTGTTTTTT. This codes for CASSRLGLAGGRVTGELFF.

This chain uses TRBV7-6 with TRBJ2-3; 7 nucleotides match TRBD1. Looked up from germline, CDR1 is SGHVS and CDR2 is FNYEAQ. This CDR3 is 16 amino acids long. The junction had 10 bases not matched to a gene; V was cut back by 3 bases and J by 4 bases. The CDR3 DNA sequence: TGTGCCAGCAGCTTTACAGGGGATCAGGGGGCAGATACGCAGTATTTT. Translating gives CASSFTGDQGADTQYF. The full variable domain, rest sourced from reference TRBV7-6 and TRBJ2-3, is GAGVSQSPRYKVTKRGQDVALRCDPISGHVSLYWYRQALGQGPEFLTYFNYEAQQDKSGLPNDRFSAERPEGSISTLTIQRTEQRDSAMYRCASSFTGDQGADTQYFGPGTRLTVL.

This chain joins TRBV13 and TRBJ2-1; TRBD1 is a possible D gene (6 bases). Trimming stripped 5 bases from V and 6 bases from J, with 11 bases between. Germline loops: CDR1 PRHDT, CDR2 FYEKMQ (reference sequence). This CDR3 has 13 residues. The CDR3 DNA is TGTGCCAGCAGCCGAACAGGGCGCAATGAGCAGTTCTTC. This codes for CASSRTGRNEQFF.

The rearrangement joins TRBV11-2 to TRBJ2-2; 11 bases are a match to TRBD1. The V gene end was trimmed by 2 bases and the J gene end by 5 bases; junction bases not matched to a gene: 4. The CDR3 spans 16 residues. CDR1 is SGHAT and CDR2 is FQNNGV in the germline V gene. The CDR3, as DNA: TGTGCCAGCAGCTTAAGGGGGACAGGGGGGACCGGGGAGCTGTTTTTT. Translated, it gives CASSLRGTGGTGELFF.

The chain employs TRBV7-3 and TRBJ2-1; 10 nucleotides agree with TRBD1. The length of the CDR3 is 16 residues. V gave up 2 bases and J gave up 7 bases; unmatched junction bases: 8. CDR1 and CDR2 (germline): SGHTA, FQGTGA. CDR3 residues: CASSLLGPGQGNEQFF. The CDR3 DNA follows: TGTGCCAGCAGCTTATTGGGCCCGGGACAGGGGAATGAGCAGTTCTTC.

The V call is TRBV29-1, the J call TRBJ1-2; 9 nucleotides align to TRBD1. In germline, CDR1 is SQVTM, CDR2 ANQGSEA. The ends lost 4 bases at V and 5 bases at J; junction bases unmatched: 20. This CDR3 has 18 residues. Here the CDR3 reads CSVVERGGTGSPMYGYTF. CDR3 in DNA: TGCAGCGTTGTCGAGAGAGGTGGGACAGGGTCGCCAATGTATGGCTACACCTTC.

In DNA, the CDR3 is TGTGCCAGTAGAACGGACAGGGCGACAGATACGCAGTATTTT. Protein product: CASRTDRATDTQYF. V usage is TRBV19 and J usage is TRBJ2-3; TRBD1 matches 8 bases. This CDR3 contains 14 residues. The junction had 5 bases not matched to a gene; V was cut back by 6 bases and J by 3 bases. Germline-derived CDR1 and CDR2 are LNHDA and SQIVND (reference sequence). The full variable domain, rest sourced from reference TRBV19 and TRBJ2-3, is DGGITQSPKYLFRKEGQNVTLSCEQNLNHDAMYWYRQDPGQGLRLIYYSQIVNDFQKGDIAEGYSVSREKKESFPLTVTSAQKNPTAFYLCASRTDRATDTQYFGPGTRLTVL.

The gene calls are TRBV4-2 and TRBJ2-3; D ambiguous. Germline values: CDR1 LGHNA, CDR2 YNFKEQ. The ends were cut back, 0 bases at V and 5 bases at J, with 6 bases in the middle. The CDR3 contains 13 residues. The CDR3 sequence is CASSQDRGDTQYF. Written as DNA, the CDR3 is TGTGCCAGCAGCCAAGATCGAGGAGATACGCAGTATTTT.

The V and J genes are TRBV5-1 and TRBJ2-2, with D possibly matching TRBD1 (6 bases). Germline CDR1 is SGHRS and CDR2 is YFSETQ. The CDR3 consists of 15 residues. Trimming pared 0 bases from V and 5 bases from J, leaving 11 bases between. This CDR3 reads CASSLEGERTGELFF. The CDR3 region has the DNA TGCGCCAGCAGCTTGGAGGGGGAGAGAACCGGGGAGCTGTTTTTT.

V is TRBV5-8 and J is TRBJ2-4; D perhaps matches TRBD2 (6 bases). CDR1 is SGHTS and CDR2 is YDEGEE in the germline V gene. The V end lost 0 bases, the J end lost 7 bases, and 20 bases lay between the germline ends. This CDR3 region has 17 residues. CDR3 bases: TGTGCCAGCAGCTTGGCCGAAAGAATCGGTGGGAGGAACATTCAGTACTTC. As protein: CASSLAERIGGRNIQYF.

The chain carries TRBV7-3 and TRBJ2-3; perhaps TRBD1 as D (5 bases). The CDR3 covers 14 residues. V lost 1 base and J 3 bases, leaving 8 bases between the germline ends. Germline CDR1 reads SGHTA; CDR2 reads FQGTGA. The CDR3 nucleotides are TGTGCCAGCAGCTTAAACCCAGGGACAGATACGCAGTATTTT. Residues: CASSLNPGTDTQYF.